A selection of T cell receptor beta chains follows, all from one sample in a study of T cell responses to AZD1222 COVID-19 vaccine. Here immunoSEQ multiplex PCR was the method, and the copy in TCRdb shows in-frame clones only, minus some. This table has over 110,000 clones, more than 85% appearing once. This sample comprised peripheral blood, obtained on day 0 of AZD1222 vaccination. The receptors shown here come from an adult in good health. Both conserved end residues are part of each CDR3. A D gene is named only where the DNA matches it firmly. Size tells how often a clone was seen (once, few, many) or the class of an expanded clone, and some rows leave it out.

size	V	D	J	length	DNA	CDR3
NA	TRBV3-1/TRBV3-2	TRBD2	TRBJ2-1	14	TGTGCCAGCAGCCCGAGCGGGCTAGCGGGGCAGCAGTTCTTC	CASSPSGLAGQQFF
NA	TRBV6-6	NA	TRBJ1-1	13	TGTGCCAGCAGTTACTCGGTCCGCGCTGAAGCTTTCTTT	CASSYSVRAEAFF
NA	TRBV18	NA	TRBJ2-3	16	TGTGCCAGCTCACCACCTTCTACCGTACGGACAGATACGCAGTATTTT	CASSPPSTVRTDTQYF
NA	TRBV6-2/TRBV6-3	TRBD1	TRBJ1-1	16	TGTGCCAGCAGTCTCGAGACAGGGGGCTTGAACACTGAAGCTTTCTTT	CASSLETGGLNTEAFF
NA	TRBV4-1	TRBD1	TRBJ1-4	15	TGCGCCAGCAGCCAGGGGGACAGCAGGAATGAAAAACTGTTTTTT	CASSQGDSRNEKLFF
NA	TRBV7-9	NA	TRBJ2-7	13	TGTGCCAGCAGCTCCGGGGGAGCGTACGAGCAGTACTTC	CASSSGGAYEQYF
NA	TRBV5-4	NA	TRBJ2-7	13	TGTGCCAGCAGCTTTCAACAGGTGGACGAGCAGTACTTC	CASSFQQVDEQYF
NA	TRBV2	TRBD1	TRBJ1-5	17	TGTGCCAGCAGCGCTCCTAAAGGGACAGGGTTGACTCAGCCCCAGCATTTT	CASSAPKGTGLTQPQHF
NA	TRBV1	NA	TRBJ2-7	12	TGCACCAGCAGCCAGGTTTGGTACGAGCAGTACTTC	CTSSQVWYEQYF
NA	TRBV7-2	NA	TRBJ2-1	14	TGTGCCAGCAGCTCCGACTCCTTCGGCAATGAGCAGTTCTTC	CASSSDSFGNEQFF
NA	TRBV7-9	NA	TRBJ1-4	11	TGTGCCAGCAGCAAGGGTGAAAAACTGTTTTTT	CASSKGEKLFF
NA	TRBV23-1	NA	TRBJ2-2	17	TGCGCCAGCAGTCAGCCCCAACTCCACCCGGGCACCGGGGAGCTGTTTTTT	CASSQPQLHPGTGELFF
NA	TRBV6-5	NA	TRBJ2-1	14	TGTGCCAGCAGGAAGAGGGGTGGGGGCAATGAGCAGTTCTTC	CASRKRGGGNEQFF
NA	TRBV4-3	TRBD2	TRBJ2-7	14	TGCGCCAGCAGCCCTCTACTAGCGAACTACGAGCAGTACTTC	CASSPLLANYEQYF
NA	TRBV25-1	TRBD1	TRBJ1-1	17	TGTGCCAGCAGTGAATGGGAGGGGGCGGGAGGTAACACTGAAGCTTTCTTT	CASSEWEGAGGNTEAFF
NA	TRBV5-1	TRBD2	TRBJ2-3	14	TGCGCCAGCGAGATAGCGGGGGGCACAGATACGCAGTATTTT	CASEIAGGTDTQYF
NA	TRBV27	TRBD2	TRBJ2-7	14	TGTGCCAGCAGGCTAGCGGGAGGGCCCTACGAGCAGTACTTC	CASRLAGGPYEQYF
NA	TRBV29-1	NA	TRBJ2-7	12	TGCAGCGTTGGGGTTACAGTCCACGAGCAGTACTTC	CSVGVTVHEQYF
NA	TRBV29-1	NA	TRBJ1-2	17	TGCAGCGTTGATCAGTTCGGAAGGCAGGGCGATAACTATGGCTACACCTTC	CSVDQFGRQGDNYGYTF
NA	TRBV29-1	NA	TRBJ1-5	13	TGCAGCGTTATTCAGGGGAGCAATCAGCCCCAGCATTTT	CSVIQGSNQPQHF
NA	TRBV5-8	NA	TRBJ1-4	12	TGTGCCAGCAGCCAGGCTCCCGGAAAACTGTTTTTT	CASSQAPGKLFF
NA	TRBV7-9	NA	TRBJ2-2	12	TGTGCCAGCAGCTTAGTTGGCGGGGAGCTGTTTTTT	CASSLVGGELFF
NA	TRBV18	NA	TRBJ1-1	16	TGTGCCAGCTCACTTCAGGGGATGGGTATGAACACTGAAGCTTTCTTT	CASSLQGMGMNTEAFF
NA	TRBV7-3	NA	TRBJ2-7	15	TGTGCCAGCAGCGCAATGGGGGGAAAGGGCTACGAGCAGTACTTC	CASSAMGGKGYEQYF
NA	TRBV7-9	NA	TRBJ1-2	14	TGTGCCAGCAGCTCTCGAGACAGGCCTAGTGACTACACCTTC	CASSSRDRPSDYTF
NA	TRBV7-9	NA	TRBJ2-7	15	TGTGCCAGCAGCTTAGCCCCCCAGGGCTCCTACGAGCAGTACTTC	CASSLAPQGSYEQYF
NA	TRBV7-2	NA	TRBJ2-3	12	TGTGCCAGCAGCCAGCAGGTTTCTACGCAGTATTTT	CASSQQVSTQYF
NA	TRBV11-2	NA	TRBJ2-7	14	TGTGCCAGCAGCTTCGAGAGGAGCTCCTACGAGCAGTACTTC	CASSFERSSYEQYF
NA	TRBV6-2/TRBV6-3	TRBD1	TRBJ2-3	15	TGTGCCAGCAGTCCAAGGACAGGGAGGACAGATACGCAGTATTTT	CASSPRTGRTDTQYF
NA	TRBV20-1	NA	TRBJ1-5	10	TGCAGTGTAGGGTCTGGGCCCCAGCATTTT	CSVGSGPQHF
NA	TRBV5-4	NA	TRBJ1-3	13	TGTGCCAGCGGCAGGGACATTACTAACACCATATATTTT	CASGRDITNTIYF
NA	TRBV15	NA	TRBJ1-3	14	TGTGCCACCAGCAGAGCAGGCTCTGGAAACACCATATATTTT	CATSRAGSGNTIYF
NA	TRBV12-5	NA	TRBJ1-1	18	TGTGCTAGTGGTTCACCCTACCCGGACAGTCCCTTGAACACTGAAGCTTTCTTT	CASGSPYPDSPLNTEAFF
NA	TRBV10-3	TRBD2	TRBJ2-7	15	TGTGCCATCAGTCCCTCCAGGACGGGAGGACGGGAGCAGTACTTC	CAISPSRTGGREQYF
NA	TRBV10-1	NA	TRBJ1-3	15	TGCGCCAGCAGTGAGTCAGGGTCTTCTGGAAACACCATATATTTT	CASSESGSSGNTIYF
NA	TRBV6-5	NA	TRBJ1-2	12	TGTGCCAGCAGTATCAGGGAAGGAGGCTACACCTTC	CASSIREGGYTF
NA	TRBV5-4	TRBD1	TRBJ2-2	16	TGTGCCAGCAGCCCCGGAGACAGGGGGAATCCCGGGGAGCTGTTTTTT	CASSPGDRGNPGELFF
NA	TRBV5-1	TRBD2	TRBJ2-1	15	TGCGCCAGCAGCCCTACTCGCGGGGGTCACAATGAGCAGTTCTTC	CASSPTRGGHNEQFF
few	TRBV19	NA	TRBJ2-6	13	TGTGCCAGTAGTTATTCGGGGGCCAACGTCCTGACTTTC	CASSYSGANVLTF
NA	TRBV19	NA	TRBJ1-1	15	TGTGCCAGTAGTCTCCCCGGGGTTATGAACACTGAAGCTTTCTTT	CASSLPGVMNTEAFF
once	TRBV13	NA	TRBJ2-3	14	TGTGCCAGCAGCGCCCGGGGGGCCACAGATACGCAGTATTTT	CASSARGATDTQYF